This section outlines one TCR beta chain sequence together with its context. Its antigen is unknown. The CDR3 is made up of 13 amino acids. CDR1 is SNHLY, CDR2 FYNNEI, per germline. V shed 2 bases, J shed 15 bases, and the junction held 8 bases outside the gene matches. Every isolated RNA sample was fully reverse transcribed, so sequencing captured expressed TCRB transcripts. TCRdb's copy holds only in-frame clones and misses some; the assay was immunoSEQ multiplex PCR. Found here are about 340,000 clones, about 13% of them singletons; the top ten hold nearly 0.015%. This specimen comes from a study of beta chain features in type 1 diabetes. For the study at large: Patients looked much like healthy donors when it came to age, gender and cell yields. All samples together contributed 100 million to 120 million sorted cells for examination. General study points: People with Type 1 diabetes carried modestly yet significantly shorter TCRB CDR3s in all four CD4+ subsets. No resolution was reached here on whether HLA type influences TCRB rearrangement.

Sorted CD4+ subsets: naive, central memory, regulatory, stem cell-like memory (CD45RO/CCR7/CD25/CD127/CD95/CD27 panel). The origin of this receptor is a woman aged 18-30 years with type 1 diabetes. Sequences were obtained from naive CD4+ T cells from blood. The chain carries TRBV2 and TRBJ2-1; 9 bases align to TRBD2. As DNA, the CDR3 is TGTGCCAGCAGTGAATTCGGAGCGGGAGGTAGGTTCTTC. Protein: CASSEFGAGGRFF.